The clone carrying this T cell receptor (beta chain) was found many times. CDR1 LGHDT and CDR2 YNNKEL come from the germline V gene (reference sequence). This CDR3 comprises 15 residues. Trimming took off 0 bases at V and 4 bases at J, with 11 bases between the two ends. The sample originates from a study of T cells after yellow fever vaccination. Using its own MiXCR run on the 5' RACE reads, TCRdb lists one record per CDR3 protein. The sample records about 120,000 distinct CDR3 sequences, 6.5% to 9% being singletons. This chain links TRBV3-1 with TRBJ2-3; no clear D gene. The material was CD4+ T cells sorted from PBMCs, obtained about 49 days after the first yellow fever vaccination. The clonotype originates from a man younger than 30 who received the YFV17D yellow fever vaccine. CDR3 sequence reads: CASSQDLARADTQYF. In nucleotides, the CDR3 is TGTGCCAGCAGCCAAGATCTGGCTAGGGCAGATACGCAGTATTTT.